The 30 T cell receptor beta chains below come from one sample, sequenced in a study of shared clonotypes between healthy human individuals. Assay: immunoSEQ multiplex PCR; the TCRdb copy retains only in-frame clones and omits some. The data hold around 620,000 clones, with approximately 96% observed a single time. Selected positively for CCR7 and CD45RO-negative, naive CD8 cells excluded terminally differentiated effector memory CD45RA+ cells. Sequenced sample: naive CD8+ T cells sorted from blood. Source of these receptors: a woman in her 30s in good health.

This clone has only a few counts. This chain links TRBV5-7 with TRBJ1-1; 9 bases line up with TRBD1. TRBV5-7 is an ORF, with its function uncertain. V lost 2 bases, J lost 1 base, and 15 bases stayed unmatched. This CDR3 has 19 residues. This CDR3 is CASSLQGALLTSENTEAFF. In DNA, the CDR3 is TGTGCCAGCAGCTTACAGGGGGCTCTACTTACCTCAGAGAACACTGAAGCTTTCTTT.

As regards this clone: This same CDR3 is encoded by further DNA sequences in the sample. The chain uses TRBV27 and TRBJ2-7, with 13 nucleotides matching TRBD2. The CDR3 has 15 amino acids. V shed 5 bases, J shed 5 bases, and the junction held 6 bases outside the gene matches. CDR1 and CDR2 from the germline V gene are MNHEY and SMNVEV (reference sequence). CDR3 sequence: CASSHGTSGTNEQYF. CDR3 coding DNA: TGTGCCAGCAGTCACGGGACTAGCGGGACTAACGAGCAGTACTTC.

The chain uses TRBV28 and TRBJ2-7; tentatively, D is TRBD1 or TRBD2 (5 bases each). V lost 10 bases, J lost 7 bases, and 23 bases lay in between. Germline assignment: CDR1 MDHEN and CDR2 SYDVKM. The CDR3 is 14 amino acids. CDR3 amino acids: CATGLRREGMEQYF. DNA for the CDR3: TGTGCCACCGGACTCCGAAGAGAGGGGATGGAGCAGTACTTC.

CDR3 nucleotide sequence: TGTGCCAGCAGCGGGACCGAGGGACTAGCGGAGTCCTACAATGAGCAGTTCTTC. It is translated as CASSGTEGLAESYNEQFF. The chain links TRBV9 to TRBJ2-1; 11 nucleotides agree with TRBD2. The junction had 9 bases not matched to a gene; V was cut back by 3 bases and J by 1 base. Germline lookup yields CDR1 SGDLS and CDR2 YYNGEE. The CDR3 is made up of 18 amino acids.

This chain joins TRBV6-1 and TRBJ2-7; TRBD2 matches 11 bases. Trimming took 0 bases from V and 4 from J; bases not matched to a gene: 5. CDR3 size: 16 residues. CDR1 and CDR2 (germline): MNHNS, SASEGT. This CDR3 reads CASSEAGWTSGYEQYF. The DNA of the CDR3 is TGTGCCAGCAGTGAAGCGGGTTGGACTAGCGGGTACGAGCAGTACTTC.

Comments on this clone: Other DNA sequences within the sample encode an identical CDR3. V is TRBV19 and J is TRBJ2-3, with TRBD2 matching 11 bases. The CDR3 is made up of 16 amino acids. Germline-derived CDR1 and CDR2 are LNHDA and SQIVND (reference sequence). The ends lost 3 bases at V and 2 bases at J; junction bases unmatched: 4. The CDR3 DNA follows: TGTGCCAGTAGTATCGGACTAGCGGGCCTCACAGATACGCAGTATTTT. It translates to CASSIGLAGLTDTQYF.

The V gene is TRBV4-1, the J gene TRBJ2-3; 9 nucleotides line up with TRBD1. CDR1 and CDR2 from the germline V gene are MGHRA and YSYEKL. This CDR3 comprises 18 residues. V trimming: 2 bases; J trimming: 4 bases; junction bases outside the gene matches: 13. As DNA, the CDR3 is TGCGCCAGCAGCCAAACACCACCGGGACAGGGTGGTGCAGATACGCAGTATTTT. Encoded protein: CASSQTPPGQGGADTQYF.

J is TRBJ2-1 and V is TRBV19; D is uncertain. The germline CDR1 and CDR2 sequences are LNHDA and SQIVND (reference sequence). V was trimmed by 5 bases and J by 4 bases, leaving 21 bases between them. This CDR3 region has 17 residues. The CDR3 DNA reads as TGTGCCAGTAGTTTTCCCTTGACCTCTTACGGGTACAATGAGCAGTTCTTC. Its protein product is CASSFPLTSYGYNEQFF.

This chain connects TRBV2 to TRBJ2-7; perhaps TRBD1 as D (6 bases). The CDR3 is made up of 13 amino acids. Germline loops: CDR1 SNHLY, CDR2 FYNNEI. The ends were cut back, 2 bases at V and 12 bases at J, with 17 bases in the middle. The CDR3 region has the DNA TGTGCCAGCAGTGAACATGGGACAAGCACTGGGTACTTC. It translates to CASSEHGTSTGYF.

The chain joins TRBV19 to TRBJ2-7; no firm D call. This CDR3 spans 14 amino acids. V lost 3 bases and J lost 1, with 10 bases in between. In germline, CDR1 is LNHDA, CDR2 SQIVND (reference sequence). CDR3 sequence (DNA): TGTGCCAGTAGTATCGGCCGGAATTCCTACGAGCAGTACTTC. It translates to CASSIGRNSYEQYF.

The gene calls are TRBV5-4 and TRBJ2-2; 7 bases fit TRBD1. Trimming cost V 4 bases and J 8 bases; bases outside gene matches: 8. Germline CDR1 and CDR2: SGHNT and YYREEE (reference sequence). The CDR3 is 14 amino acids. The CDR3 region is CASSPDRVDGELFF. The DNA of the CDR3 is TGTGCCAGCAGCCCCGACAGGGTGGATGGGGAGCTGTTTTTT.

The chain uses TRBV6-6 and TRBJ2-6; D gene unclear. V was pared by 5 bases and J by 4 bases, with 3 bases between. The CDR3 runs to 12 residues. CDR1 and CDR2 from the germline V gene are MNHNY and SVGAGI (reference sequence). The CDR3 sequence is CASSQGANVLTF. The CDR3 DNA reads as TGTGCCAGCAGTCAGGGGGCCAACGTCCTGACTTTC.

In this sample, this clone turned up a few times. This chain joins TRBV19 and TRBJ1-1; no reliable D call. Trimming took 1 base from V and 5 from J, leaving 11 bases between them. Germline loops: CDR1 LNHDA, CDR2 SQIVND (reference sequence). The CDR3 spans 14 residues. CDR3 sequence reads: CASSIVGIWTEAFF. The CDR3 coding sequence is TGTGCCAGTAGTATAGTGGGAATCTGGACTGAAGCTTTCTTT.

The V call is TRBV7-9, the J call TRBJ2-6; D unclear. In germline, CDR1 is SEHNR, CDR2 FQNEAQ (reference sequence). V was shortened by 0 bases and J by 15 bases, with 9 bases between the two germline ends. This CDR3 spans 12 amino acids. The CDR3 protein is CASSLAVKDLTF. CDR3 bases: TGTGCCAGCAGCTTAGCCGTTAAGGACCTGACTTTC. Filled out from reference TRBV7-9 and TRBJ2-6, the complete variable domain reads DTGVSQNPRHKITKRGQNVTFRCDPISEHNRLYWYRQTLGQGPEFLTYFQNEAQLEKSRLLSDRFSAERPKGSFSTLEIQRTEQGDSAMYLCASSLAVKDLTFGAGSRLTVL.

The chain carries TRBV9 and TRBJ2-1; 10 bases agree with TRBD1. J gave up 3 bases and V 3 bases, and 3 bases lay outside the gene matches. Germline V CDR1 and CDR2: SGDLS, YYNGEE. This CDR3 is 15 amino acids long. The CDR3 sequence: CASSEGTGDYNEQFF. CDR3 in DNA: TGTGCCAGCAGCGAGGGGACAGGGGACTACAATGAGCAGTTCTTC.

The J gene is TRBJ2-1, the V gene TRBV5-6, with D possibly TRBD2 on 7 matching bases. V gave up 7 bases and J gave up 0 bases, with 17 bases separating them. CDR1 is SGHDT and CDR2 is YYEEEE in the germline V gene. The CDR3 has 16 residues. The CDR3, as DNA: TGTGCCAGCCTTTGGGGGGGGCCCAGCTCCTACAATGAGCAGTTCTTC. Translating gives CASLWGGPSSYNEQFF.

V usage is TRBV27 and J usage is TRBJ2-7; D is unresolved. The CDR3 runs 13 residues. V lost 6 bases, J lost 5 bases, and 14 bases lay in between. Germline values: CDR1 MNHEY, CDR2 SMNVEV (reference sequence). The CDR3 reads CASSPNPPHEQYF. The CDR3 DNA reads as TGTGCCAGCAGCCCCAACCCTCCCCACGAGCAGTACTTC.

The gene calls are TRBV6-1 and TRBJ2-7, with a possible D match to TRBD1 (5 bases). Germline V gene data show CDR1 as MNHNS and CDR2 as SASEGT. The CDR3 has 15 amino acids. The V gene lost 1 base and the J gene lost 3 bases, with 13 bases spanning the gap. The CDR3: CASSEGTGYHYEQYF. The CDR3 DNA reads as TGTGCCAGCAGTGAAGGAACAGGCTACCACTACGAGCAGTACTTC.

This sequence joins TRBV28 and TRBJ1-1; maybe TRBD1 (5 bases). Trimming took 3 bases from V and 8 from J, leaving 13 bases between them. Germline CDR1 and CDR2: MDHEN and SYDVKM. This CDR3 has 13 amino acids. CDR3 sequence: CASSFQGAEEAFF. The DNA of the CDR3 is TGTGCCAGCAGTTTCCAGGGAGCAGAAGAAGCTTTCTTT.

The chain has TRBV5-5 and TRBJ2-7; either TRBD1 or TRBD2 may supply D (5 bases each). The V gene lost 5 bases and the J gene lost 0 bases, with 15 bases spanning the gap. The germline CDR1 and CDR2 sequences are SGHKS and YYEKEE (reference sequence). The CDR3 is 15 amino acids. DNA of the CDR3: TGTGCCAGCAGAGAGGGGCCCGCAAGCTCCTACGAGCAGTACTTC. Translated: CASREGPASSYEQYF.

The chain combines TRBV28 with TRBJ1-2; D may be TRBD1 (6 bases). This CDR3 spans 13 amino acids. Germline V gene lookup returns CDR1 MDHEN and CDR2 SYDVKM. V was trimmed by 5 bases and J by 6 bases, leaving 13 bases between them. CDR3 in DNA: TGTGCCAGCAGTCAGGGGACATCCAATGGCTACACCTTC. This translates into CASSQGTSNGYTF.

The chain joins TRBV27 to TRBJ1-1, with TRBD1 identical over 11 bases. CDR1 and CDR2 from the germline V gene are MNHEY and SMNVEV (reference sequence). This CDR3 has 12 residues. V lost 8 bases to trimming and J lost 8 bases; unmatched junction nucleotides: 4. The DNA of the CDR3 is TGTGCCAGCTGGGACAGGGGGGCCGAAGCTTTCTTT. This sequence encodes CASWDRGAEAFF.

The V gene is TRBV5-1, the J gene TRBJ1-1; a weak D match, TRBD1 (6 bases). The CDR3 covers 13 residues. V lost 2 bases and J 7 bases, leaving 12 bases between the germline ends. Germline V gene sequence: CDR1 SGHRS, CDR2 YFSETQ. CDR3 amino acids: CASSFGGRGEAFF. DNA of the CDR3: TGCGCCAGCAGCTTCGGGGGGCGAGGTGAAGCTTTCTTT.

This chain connects TRBV5-4 to TRBJ2-3; D might be TRBD1 (5 bases). CDR1 is SGHNT and CDR2 is YYREEE in the germline V gene (reference sequence). Trimming left V 5 bases short and J 0 bases short, with 10 bases between. The CDR3 length is 14 residues. As DNA, the CDR3 is TGTGCCAGCAGTAACAGGCATAGCACAGATACGCAGTATTTT. Its translation: CASSNRHSTDTQYF. Drawing the rest from reference TRBV5-4 and TRBJ2-3, the complete variable domain is ETGVTQSPTHLIKTRGQQVTLRCSSQSGHNTVSWYQQALGQGPQFIFQYYREEENGRGNFPPRFSGLQFPNYSSELNVNALELDDSALYLCASSNRHSTDTQYFGPGTRLTVL.

The V call is TRBV27, the J call TRBJ1-1; D not certain. CDR1 MNHEY and CDR2 SMNVEV come from the germline V gene (reference sequence). Trimming left V 5 bases short and J 5 bases short, with 21 bases between. The CDR3 has 16 residues. In DNA, the CDR3 is TGTGCCAGCAGTCCTCTTTCCGGGATCAAGGAGACTGAAGCTTTCTTT. Protein sequence: CASSPLSGIKETEAFF.

V usage is TRBV27 and J usage is TRBJ2-4, with 7 bases aligning to TRBD1. Germline lookup yields CDR1 MNHEY and CDR2 SMNVEV (reference sequence). This CDR3 comprises 16 residues. J lost 0 bases, V lost 4 bases, and 6 bases had no gene match. The CDR3, as DNA: TGTGCCAGCAGTTCAAAGGGGGCCCTAGCCAAAAACATTCAGTACTTC. Translated, it gives CASSSKGALAKNIQYF.

The CDR3 region is CASSLGNVGAYIEGYTF. The CDR3 DNA reads as TGTGCCAGCAGCTTGGGCAACGTCGGGGCCTATATTGAAGGCTACACCTTC. The chain has TRBV5-5 and TRBJ1-2; the D gene is possibly TRBD1 (5 bases). The germline V gene has CDR1 SGHKS and CDR2 YYEKEE (reference sequence). V was clipped by 0 bases and J by 8 bases, with 23 bases between them. The CDR3 contains 17 residues.

The chain carries TRBV27 and TRBJ2-7; TRBD1 matches 12 bases. The CDR3 extends over 15 amino acids. J was trimmed by 6 bases and V by 9 bases; bases with no gene match: 12. Germline V gene sequence: CDR1 MNHEY, CDR2 SMNVEV (reference sequence). The CDR3 loop reads CASRSDRDRGREQYF. DNA for the CDR3: TGTGCCAGTAGAAGCGACCGGGACAGGGGGCGCGAGCAGTACTTC.

In DNA, the CDR3 is TGTGCCAGCAGCAAAGGGTGGGAAAAACTGTTTTTT. Translated, it gives CASSKGWEKLFF. V and J are TRBV21-1 and TRBJ1-4. TRBV21-1 is a listed pseudogene. The CDR3 extends over 12 amino acids.

The CDR3 reads CASSLGGTYEQYF. CDR3 DNA sequence: TGTGCCAGCAGCCTCGGGGGAACCTACGAGCAGTACTTC. The chain joins TRBV9 to TRBJ2-7, with D tentatively TRBD2 (6 bases). This CDR3 has 13 residues. Germline V gives CDR1 SGDLS, CDR2 YYNGEE. V lost 4 bases and J lost 2, with 10 bases in between.